The 24 T cell receptor beta chains below come from one sample, sequenced in a study of OX40 agonist ivuxolimab in advanced cancers. Using immunoSEQ multiplex PCR, the repertoire was profiled, and TCRdb retains in-frame clones only, with some absent. The sample has 45,000 to 55,000 clones, 81% seen once; the top ten hold about 6.4%. The specimen comprised CD4+ or CD8+ T cells sorted from blood, sampled in a trial of the OX40 agonist ivuxolimab. Every receptor here comes from an adult with an advanced solid tumor such as melanoma, head and neck, liver or kidney cancer.

The chain links TRBV7-6 to TRBJ2-2, with D possibly being TRBD2 (6 bases). The germline V gene encodes CDR1 SGHVS and CDR2 FNYEAQ. Trimming removed 2 bases at V and 7 bases at J, with 14 bases between. CDR3 size: 15 residues. The CDR3: CASSLPGLSGGELFF. CDR3 nucleotide sequence: TGTGCCAGCAGCTTACCGGGACTTTCTGGCGGGGAGCTGTTTTTT.

This clone was recorded only once. The V gene is TRBV21-1, the J gene TRBJ2-7; the D call in the table, TRBD1, was not verified against the DNA. TRBV21-1 is assigned pseudogene status. The CDR3 has 15 residues. The CDR3 nucleotides are TGTGCCAGCAGCCCTAAACAGGACGGCACCTACGAGCAGTACGTC. Protein sequence: CASSPKQDGTYEQYV.

This rearrangement joins TRBV27 to TRBJ2-7; tentatively, D is TRBD1 (7 bases). With 5 bases removed from V and 6 bases from J, the gap between germline ends came to 17 bases. CDR1 is MNHEY and CDR2 is SMNVEV in the germline V gene (reference sequence). CDR3 length equals 14 residues. The CDR3 nucleotides are TGTGCCAGCAGTACGGTATACAGGGGAGGCGAGCAGTACGTC. It specifies CASSTVYRGGEQYV.

Written as DNA, the CDR3 is TGTGCCAGCAGTCGTAGCGGTACCTACAATGAGCAGTTCTTC. This encodes CASSRSGTYNEQFF. The chain joins TRBV6-5 to TRBJ2-1; perhaps TRBD2 as D (6 bases). Trimming pared 5 bases from V and 2 bases from J, leaving 10 bases between. CDR3 size: 14 residues. Germline V gene sequence: CDR1 MNHEY, CDR2 SVGAGI.

V and J are TRBV28 and TRBJ1-1, with D uncertain. CDR1 and CDR2 from the germline V gene are MDHEN and SYDVKM. The CDR3 is made up of 12 amino acids. Trimming removed 3 bases from V and 7 bases from J, with 9 bases in between. As DNA, the CDR3 is TGTGCCAGCAGTTTTACCGCCTATGAAGCTTTCTTT. Translating it yields CASSFTAYEAFF.

To note about this clone: A far larger clone is a single base away, which makes a read error likely. J is TRBJ1-5 and V is TRBV6-5; 8 nucleotides line up with TRBD1. There are 15 residues in the CDR3. The V gene's germline CDR1 is MNHEY and CDR2 SVGAGI. In DNA, the CDR3 is TGTGCCAGCAGTTACGCGACAGGGGCTGGGGAGCCCCGGCATTTT. As protein: CASSYATGAGEPRHF.

The chain has TRBV4-1 and TRBJ1-4; no clear D gene. The CDR3 has 15 amino acids. Between the trimmed V and J ends, which lost 4 bases and 0 bases, there was a span of 9 bases. The germline V gene encodes CDR1 MGHRA and CDR2 YSYEKL. CDR3 in amino acids: CASSPAWATNEKLFF. The CDR3 nucleotides are TGCGCCAGCAGCCCAGCTTGGGCAACTAATGAAAAACTGTTTTTT.

The V and J genes are TRBV4-3 and TRBJ1-1; D is unclear. V was cut by 0 bases and J by 0 bases, with 11 bases left in between. The CDR3 is made up of 16 amino acids. Germline values: CDR1 LGHNA, CDR2 YSLEER. The CDR3 DNA follows: TGCGCCAGCAGCCAAGACACAATAACCATGAACACTGAAGCTTTCTTT. It codes for CASSQDTITMNTEAFF.

This clone is medium-sized. The chain joins TRBV4-2 to TRBJ1-5; D unresolved. Trimming stripped 1 base from V and 8 bases from J, with 9 bases between. Germline CDR1 LGHNA, CDR2 YNFKEQ. This CDR3 contains 13 residues. This CDR3 reads CASSQGTHEPQHF. In DNA form, the CDR3 reads TGTGCCAGCAGCCAAGGGACCCACGAGCCCCAGCATTTT.

This chain joins TRBV27 and TRBJ2-5, with TRBD1 as a possible D gene (6 bases). CDR1 and CDR2 (germline): MNHEY, SMNVEV (reference sequence). The CDR3 consists of 14 residues. V shed 4 bases and J shed 4 bases, with 13 bases lying between them. CDR3 protein: CASSSTGPRETQYF. The DNA for the CDR3 is TGTGCCAGCAGTTCGACAGGACCTAGAGAGACCCAGTACTTC.

The J gene is TRBJ2-2, the V gene TRBV15, with a possible D match to TRBD2 (5 bases). In germline, CDR1 is LNHNV, CDR2 YYDKDF (reference sequence). V shed 5 bases and J shed 5 bases, with 12 bases lying between them. The CDR3 totals 14 residues. CDR3 loop: CATSGYRETGELFF. In DNA, the CDR3 is TGTGCCACCAGCGGATACCGGGAAACCGGGGAGCTGTTTTTT.

The chain joins TRBV2 to TRBJ2-1, with TRBD2 matching over 7 bases. The J segment lost 3 bases and the V segment lost 8 bases, leaving 10 bases of the junction unmatched. The CDR3 consists of 15 residues. The germline V gene encodes CDR1 SNHLY and CDR2 FYNNEI. The CDR3 reads CASQNSGLLYNEQFF. In nucleotides, the CDR3 is TGTGCCAGCCAGAATAGCGGGCTCCTCTACAATGAGCAGTTCTTC.

The chain is built from TRBV5-1 and TRBJ2-1; TRBD2 aligns across 10 bases. Germline V lookup: CDR1 SGHRS, CDR2 YFSETQ. Trimming cost V 4 bases and J 5 bases; bases outside gene matches: 12. The CDR3 runs to 17 residues. CDR3 DNA: TGCGCCAGCAGCGTCGGAGGACTAGCGGACAATAACAATGAGCAGTTCTTC. Encoded protein: CASSVGGLADNNNEQFF.

V is TRBV19 and J is TRBJ1-1; D ambiguous. The V gene's germline CDR1 is LNHDA and CDR2 SQIVND (reference sequence). The CDR3 spans 16 residues. The V and J ends lost 0 bases and 3 bases respectively, with 14 bases between them. CDR3 nucleotides: TGTGCCAGTAGTATAGATCCCTGGGCTAGGGACACTGAAGCTTTCTTT. This translates into CASSIDPWARDTEAFF.

The chain uses TRBV28 and TRBJ2-3; 11 bases are a match to TRBD2. The germline V gene encodes CDR1 MDHEN and CDR2 SYDVKM. CDR3 size: 19 residues. Trimming took 5 bases from V and 0 from J; bases not matched to a gene: 13. The CDR3 bases are TGTGCCAGCAGTACCGCCCTCATTACTAGCGGGGGCAGCACAGATACGCAGTATTTT. This translates into CASSTALITSGGSTDTQYF.

The rearrangement links TRBV11-2 to TRBJ1-1; D gene ambiguous. Germline CDR1 reads SGHAT; CDR2 reads FQNNGV. V was cut by 2 bases and J by 0 bases, with 16 bases left in between. This CDR3 is 17 amino acids long. Here the CDR3 DNA reads TGTGCCAGCAGCTTACTGATCGTCAAGGGTTTGAACACTGAAGCTTTCTTT. This translates into CASSLLIVKGLNTEAFF.

The chain joins TRBV6-6 to TRBJ1-5; unclear D gene. Germline V gives CDR1 MNHNY, CDR2 SVGAGI (reference sequence). The CDR3 covers 11 residues. Trimming pared 4 bases from V and 9 bases from J, leaving 7 bases between. The CDR3 is CASSSNGPQHF. In DNA, the CDR3 is TGTGCCAGCAGTTCTAACGGGCCCCAGCATTTT.

The chain carries TRBV7-8 and TRBJ1-1; D unclear. The CDR3 extends over 14 amino acids. The V end lost 7 bases, the J end lost 3 bases, and 15 bases lay between the germline ends. Looked up from germline, CDR1 is SGHVS and CDR2 is FQNEAQ. CDR3 amino acids: CASTLGPLDTEAFF. CDR3 coding DNA: TGTGCCAGCACCCTCGGACCTTTGGACACTGAAGCTTTCTTT.

In DNA form, the CDR3 reads TGTGCCAGCAGTTTGGGAAGCGGGGGCATCCTCTATAGCAATGAGCAGTTCTTC. It is translated as CASSLGSGGILYSNEQFF. The V and J genes are TRBV27 and TRBJ2-1; TRBD2 aligns across 8 bases. The CDR3 loop spans 18 amino acids. Germline V gene sequence: CDR1 MNHEY, CDR2 SMNVEV (reference sequence). The V segment lost 3 bases and the J segment 6 bases; nucleotides outside the gene matches: 16.

The chain links TRBV4-1 to TRBJ1-1; maybe TRBD1 (5 bases). Germline V gives CDR1 MGHRA, CDR2 YSYEKL. The CDR3 has 14 amino acids. Trimming left V 1 base short and J 3 bases short, with 9 bases between. Here the CDR3 reads CASSQVGADTEAFF. Here the CDR3 DNA reads TGCGCCAGCAGCCAAGTCGGGGCAGACACTGAAGCTTTCTTT.

The chain uses TRBV4-2 and TRBJ2-7; the D gene is possibly TRBD1 (6 bases). Deletions cut 4 bases from V and 3 bases from J, with 7 bases between. Germline V CDR1 and CDR2: LGHNA, YNFKEQ. The CDR3 consists of 12 residues. CDR3: CASSPQGYEQYF. CDR3 bases: TGTGCCAGCAGCCCACAGGGCTACGAGCAGTACTTC.

This clone has more than one count but fewer than ten. Other DNA sequences in this specimen translate into the identical CDR3. The chain is built from TRBV10-2 and TRBJ1-6, with TRBD1 identical over 7 bases. This CDR3 comprises 15 residues. CDR1 is WSHSY and CDR2 is SAAADI in the germline V gene. The V and J ends lost 2 bases and 7 bases, in that order; junction bases with no gene match: 5. The chain's CDR3 is CASSELNRGNSPLHF. The CDR3 DNA reads as TGCGCCAGCAGTGAGCTCAACAGGGGAAATTCACCCCTCCACTTT.

J is TRBJ1-4 and V is TRBV18; D unresolved. V shed 0 bases and J shed 7 bases, with 9 bases lying between them. This CDR3 is 14 amino acids long. Germline V lookup: CDR1 KGHSH, CDR2 LQKENI. The CDR3 DNA is TGTGCCAGCTCACCACCAGGGCGCGGTGAAAAACTGTTTTTT. It codes for CASSPPGRGEKLFF.

This rearrangement joins TRBV28 to TRBJ1-6; 7 bases line up with TRBD1. CDR3 size: 14 residues. V gave up 3 bases and J gave up 6 bases; unmatched junction bases: 2. CDR1 is MDHEN and CDR2 is SYDVKM in the germline V gene. The CDR3 DNA is TGTGCCAGCAGTTTCCGACAGGGTAATTCACCCCTCCACTTT. Its translation: CASSFRQGNSPLHF.